This TCR beta chain was retrieved from a study of blood T cell repertoires in COVID-19. Seattle enrolled patients during active infection and tracked them longitudinally. Per the original methods: Reference gene primer amplification in the assay estimated nucleated cell counts. TCRdb's table, derived via immunoSEQ multiplex PCR, lists solely in-frame clones and lacks some. The V and J calls and clone size were taken over from that table, and D and trimming were inferred from the DNA. The sample holds around 92,000 clones, about 74% seen once. This CDR3 is built from 14 residues. The germline gives CDR1 SGHTA, CDR2 FQGTGA. V was cut by 0 bases and J by 9 bases, with 12 bases left in between.

V and J are TRBV7-3 and TRBJ1-5; TRBD1 might be the D (5 bases). The sample comprised peripheral blood. This sequence originates from a man between 65 and 85 years old with COVID-19, enrolled during active disease. This chain's CDR3 is CASSLTGGEGPQHF. Here the CDR3 DNA reads TGTGCCAGCAGCTTAACGGGGGGTGAAGGGCCCCAGCATTTT.